The T cell receptor (beta chain) under discussion was sequenced for a study of cytomegalovirus exposure and HLA in healthy donors. Study conclusions and caveats: Later analysis identified a missense DCLRE1C variant that was linked to TCR beta V- and J-gene trimming. An assumption of roughly uniform sequencing depth across donors underlay the presence/absence analyses. Equally common other TCR beta chains were less clonally expanded than HLA-associated ones, a later analysis found.

For this clone: Antigen: not known.

Per the germline V gene, CDR1 is SNHLY and CDR2 is FYNNEI. V dropped 4 bases and J dropped 9; count of bases not matched to a gene: 11. The CDR3 runs 16 residues. PCR used 60 Vbeta primers and 13 Jbeta primers. The repertoire was sequenced with immunoSEQ multiplex PCR; TCRdb's copy has only in-frame clones and lacks some. This table has around 64,000 clones, roughly 85% appearing once. The sequence came from a female donor in good health and CMV-seronegative. The chain couples TRBV2 to TRBJ1-6; TRBD1 aligns across 8 bases. Sequenced sample: PBMCs. The CDR3 spells CASSVQGSRGRSPLHF. In nucleotides, the CDR3 is TGTGCCAGCAGTGTCCAGGGGTCCAGGGGGCGTTCACCCCTCCACTTT.